This TCR beta chain was identified during a study of blood T cell repertoires in COVID-19. CDR1 is LGHNA, CDR2 YNFKEQ, per germline. The CDR3 is made up of 15 amino acids. Trimming took off 0 bases at V and 4 bases at J, with 11 bases between the two ends. The method was immunoSEQ multiplex PCR; TCRdb's version includes in-frame clones alone and lacks a portion of them. The table lists about 51,000 clones, approximately 88% of them singletons. The source is a man aged 50 or older with acute or convalescent COVID-19. V gene TRBV4-2 combines with J gene TRBJ2-3; possibly TRBD2 for D (6 bases). Sequences were obtained from peripheral blood. The CDR3 region is CASSQEGGAADTQYF. CDR3 nucleotide sequence: TGTGCCAGCAGCCAAGAAGGAGGGGCGGCAGATACGCAGTATTTT.